The TCR beta chain under discussion was sequenced for a study of blood T cell repertoires in COVID-19. Study in general: Whether acute or convalescent, the COVID-19 samples came from the United States, Italy and Spain.

This CDR3 region has 19 residues. J was trimmed by 0 bases and V by 0 bases; bases with no gene match: 11. Germline V gene sequence: CDR1 SGHNT, CDR2 YYREEE (reference sequence). TCRdb keeps only in-frame clones here, not all; method: immunoSEQ multiplex PCR. The data show almost 250,000 clones, roughly 85% seen once. Cohort placement rested on clinical history that participants reported themselves. The chain recombines TRBV5-4 with TRBJ2-7, with 11 bases aligning to TRBD2. The sequenced material came from PBMCs or T cells enriched from blood (not recorded which). The receptor comes from a woman aged 50 to 65 with acute COVID-19. CDR3 sequence reads: CASSLGLAGNFPSSYEQYF. The CDR3 DNA follows: TGTGCCAGCAGCTTGGGACTAGCGGGGAACTTTCCTAGCTCCTACGAGCAGTACTTC.